This T cell receptor (beta chain) was found in a study of cytomegalovirus exposure and HLA in healthy donors. The method was immunoSEQ multiplex PCR; TCRdb's version includes in-frame clones alone and lacks a portion of them. The sample includes 100,000 to 150,000 clones, 80% to 90% of them seen just once. Germline trimming cut 4 bases from V and 0 bases from J; bases unmatched to any gene: 6. The V gene's germline CDR1 is LGHNT and CDR2 FRNRAP. The CDR3 extends over 16 amino acids. Whole-study findings and limits: A few chains tied to CMV proved CMV antigen-specific in vitro. Rare TCR sequences predominated, though certain public TCRs were found in many donors.

As to this clone: Its antigen is still unknown.

The sample was PBMCs. The sequence was collected from a woman aged 18 to 35 in good health and CMV-seronegative. J is TRBJ1-5 and V is TRBV12-5, with TRBD1 identical over 7 bases. The CDR3 DNA reads TGTGCTAGTGGTTCCGGGACAGCAATTAGCAATCAGCCCCAGCATTTT. This sequence encodes CASGSGTAISNQPQHF.